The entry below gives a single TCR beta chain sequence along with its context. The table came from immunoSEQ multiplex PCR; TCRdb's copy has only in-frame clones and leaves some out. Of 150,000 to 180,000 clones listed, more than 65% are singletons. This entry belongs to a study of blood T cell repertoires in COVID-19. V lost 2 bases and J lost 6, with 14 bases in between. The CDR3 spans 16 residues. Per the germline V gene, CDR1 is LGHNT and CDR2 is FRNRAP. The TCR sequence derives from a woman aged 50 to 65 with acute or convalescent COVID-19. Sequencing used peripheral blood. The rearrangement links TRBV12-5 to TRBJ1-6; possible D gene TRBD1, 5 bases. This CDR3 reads CASGLFVGGTNSPLHF. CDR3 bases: TGTGCTAGTGGTTTGTTTGTGGGAGGGACTAATTCACCCCTCCACTTT.